This entry is about one T cell receptor beta chain. No antigen is known for it. Profiling relied on immunoSEQ multiplex PCR, and the TCRdb table lists in-frame clones only, not all of them. Of approximately 150,000 clones detected, more than 70% appear once; the ten largest clones hold around 2.2%. Germline assignment: CDR1 SGHNT and CDR2 YYREEE (reference sequence). Trimming took off 3 bases at V and 7 bases at J, with 10 bases between the two ends. The length of the CDR3 is 13 residues. These data are taken from a study of T cell responses to AZD1222 COVID-19 vaccine. Study-level findings and limits: Increases in Spike-specific TCR breadth and depth were seen after two AZD1222 doses. Donors in the cohort were predominantly white British and more often female, and clonal diversity was possibly underestimated. Sampled repertoires all dated from after the peak T cell response. Regions 160-218 and 743-854 dominated among vaccine-associated CD4 TCRs spanning spike.

This material consisted of peripheral blood, taken on day 0 of AZD1222 vaccination. This receptor was identified in an adult in good health. This chain joins TRBV5-4 and TRBJ1-4; D is unresolved. Written as DNA, the CDR3 is TGTGCCAGCAGCTCTGGACGAGCTGAAAAACTGTTTTTT. It translates to CASSSGRAEKLFF.